This T cell receptor beta chain was captured by sequencing in a study of cytomegalovirus exposure and HLA in healthy donors (dated by TCRdb to about 2017). For context, the study as a whole: An earlier analysis of some 550 of the donors reported approximately 270 Gb of sequence data and around 120 million unique TCR beta sequences from about 200 million T cells. Donor age, sex, ethnicity and CMV serostatus were collected together with the repertoire data. The number of typed donors differed by locus: 629-630 for A, B, C, DRB1 and DQB1; 500 to 550 for DQA1; approximately 600 for DPA1; and roughly 490 for DPB1. The study combined high-throughput TCR immunosequencing, statistical association of individual TCRs with disease status, and machine learning to predict cytomegalovirus infection status. Rather than drawing on any new phenotypic data, the later analysis identified candidate immune exposures from TCR beta sequences and the way those sequences occurred across donors. In addition to the first cohort of roughly 670 subjects, a separate validation cohort of 120 different subjects was used. Among some 400 genotyped donors of the cohort, an average of approximately 250,000 unique TCR beta nucleotide sequences were sequenced per donor, about a sixth of them non-productive. The study profiled the T cell repertoires of 500 to 800 subjects by immunosequencing and related them to cytomegalovirus serostatus. A later genetic analysis took genome-wide SNP genotypes for about 55% of the 666 donors and used that subset as a discovery cohort. An earlier analysis of 587 of the donors used high-throughput TCR beta sequencing to judge whether each TCR beta V gene segment behaved as functional or pseudogenic. The study aimed to test whether signatures of past pathogen exposure could be identified by cataloging public T cell receptors. An early release covering about 600 HLA-typed donors comprised about 320 gigabases of sequencing data and around 86 million unique TCR sequences. Because of strong linkage in the cohort, roughly 5 DR-DQ haplotypes were treated as single units for association and clustering. The genetic ancestry cluster associated with self-reported Caucasian donors included about 84% of the roughly 380 genotyped donors. HLA typing covered class I and class II loci at four-digit resolution. In a later analysis, previously published TCR beta repertoires from 666 donors were re-analyzed and high-resolution HLA genotyping was added so that TCR occurrence patterns could be studied. All discovery cohort repertoires had been generated on a single sequencing platform.

The CDR3 runs 14 residues from the cysteine to the phenylalanine. Solely the CDR3 DNA is kept, with 42 bases framed from the first base. CDR1 and CDR2 (GTSNPN, SVGIG) derive from the germline V gene (reference sequence). Germline trimming amounts to 3 bases on V and 6 bases on J, with 11 as the count of junction bases outside the gene matches. In total, 630 or so healthy bone marrow donors made up the cohort. Cohort members were all nominally healthy when sampled, although unrecorded immune exposures were likely present. The donor tested CMV seronegative and was one of the 352 seronegative cohort members. Every donor gave a peripheral blood sample, and the peripheral blood mononuclear cells from that sample were used for TCR beta sequencing. The Qiagen DNeasy Blood Extraction Kit was used to extract genomic DNA from the blood cell samples. Library method: the immunoSEQ multiplex PCR assay. For the multiplex PCR, a mixture combining 60 forward primers for TCR Vbeta segments and 13 reverse primers for TCR Jbeta segments was used. Amplification of the CDR3 region of rearranged TCR beta genes was performed with a multiplex PCR assay on genomic DNA. On the Illumina HiSeq System, the amplified TCR beta libraries were sequenced as 87-base-pair reads. In the paper's pipeline: Across the 500 to 750 repertoires, a later analysis counted 78 million or so unique TCR beta chains, around 11 million of which were shared by at least two donors. To remove PCR and sequencing errors, raw reads were error-corrected and collapsed into unique sequences using a nearest-neighbor algorithm that merged closely related sequences. V, D and J gene segments were assigned by aligning CDR3 sequences to IMGT reference sequences. For a sequence to be retained, a match of at least six nucleotides was required to both a V gene segment and a J gene segment. A rearrangement was called productive if the CDR3 had no stop codons and remained in frame with V and J, and every other rearrangement was called non-productive. Following IMGT convention, CDR3 was defined as the stretch from the second conserved V-encoded cysteine to the conserved J-encoded phenylalanine. The earlier analysis of 500 to 600 of the donors excluded sequences that lacked an unambiguous match to a single V gene segment. In an earlier analysis of roughly 500 of the donors, V segments were called functional above 56.7% productive rearrangements and were called segregating when the between-donor standard deviation exceeded 5%. To diagnose cytomegalovirus status from the catalog of TCR beta chain sequences, a statistical classification framework was built. A later analysis assigned V and J genes by comparing TCR nucleotide sequences with IMGT/GENE-DB human TR gene sequences. The TCRdist pipeline was used in a later analysis to assign CDR3 sequences and most-parsimonious VDJ recombination scenarios. In a later analysis, each TCR beta chain was defined by its CDR3 amino acid sequence together with its V-gene family, and reads without a unique V-gene family were excluded. In a later analysis, 550 to 650 highly shared, low-generation-probability nucleotide sequences were removed to address suspected cross-contamination and a sequencing artifact. In a later analysis, a clonal expansion index for each public chain was calculated from normalized within-repertoire ranks of inferred template counts. In a later analysis, generation probabilities were computed using a VDJ recombination model fitted to out-of-frame rearrangements, and the results were checked against IGoR. Hypergeometric tests were used in a later analysis to score TCR-TCR, TCR-HLA and TCR-CMV co-occurrence, with a repertoire-size bias correction applied to the TCR pairs. In a later analysis, false discovery rates were estimated by permuting HLA or CMV assignments 20 times. In a later analysis, co-occurring TCRs were grouped using DBSCAN, with TCRdist sequence similarity added in when clustering inside HLA-allele-positive subsets. Co-occurrence clustering excluded repertoires with fewer than 30,000 or more than 120,000 public chains, plus five with anomalous nucleotide sharing. TCRdb holds this immuneACCESS table with in-frame rearrangements only. Some clones are missing; in checked studies, unresolved V genes explain under half, and the rest has no known cause. That table furnishes V, J and clone size, whereas the DNA furnished D and trimming. The sample's table covers 85,000 or so clones. Around 1.1% of the sample is taken by the ten largest.

The paper's findings and limits, for the study overall: The cohort was sequenced for TCR beta chains only, and without alpha or paired-chain data the features that could be detected were limited. In both the original and validation cohorts, the classifier was reported to diagnose cytomegalovirus status with high specificity and sensitivity. According to the authors, the approach could potentially be generalized to other disease states and immunological phenotypes. In a later analysis, the rate of TCR association differed among HLA loci, with DRB1 alleles having the most associated TCRs and HLA-C alleles having the fewest. According to a later analysis, parvovirus B19, influenza, CMV and Epstein-Barr virus appeared linked to several top co-occurrence clusters. Because HLA typing was unavailable for some donors at each locus, only the typed subset was used in association tests. A later analysis associated 16,951 TCR beta sequences with specific HLA alleles at a false discovery rate of 0.05. In vitro tests confirmed that a few of the cytomegalovirus-associated TCR beta chains recognize cytomegalovirus antigens. A total of about 150 TCR beta chains were listed by the study as associated with cytomegalovirus. When HLA alleles, especially DR and DQ, strongly co-occurred, TCR associations were difficult to assign to individual alleles. Correlated functional status among segregating V segments might reflect linkage disequilibrium, but an unknown experimental factor could not be ruled out. Because the 87-base-pair reads could not distinguish some IMGT-functional V segments, including TRBV6-2 and TRBV6-3, those segments were excluded. Sequencing depth was assumed to be roughly uniform across donors in the presence/absence analyses, though that assumption may not hold. Most CMV-associated TCR beta chains appeared to be HLA-restricted in a later analysis, and the HLA associations seemed to be driven largely by CMV exposure. V-gene and J-gene trimming of TCR beta chains was associated with a missense DCLRE1C variant in a later genetic analysis, and the association was replicated in an independent cohort. A cluster of highly shared sequence variants was judged likely to be a technical artifact of the sequencing pipeline. The only immune exposure information available for the cohort was CMV serostatus. A later analysis found that HLA-associated TCR beta chains were more clonally expanded and had lower generation probabilities than equally common non-associated chains. The earlier analysis of fewer than 750 of the donors excluded 15 to 20 rarely observed V segments, including chromosome 9 orphons, because counts were too low. A further reported finding was that TCR beta sequences accurately predicted the HLA-A and HLA-B alleles for most subjects in the first cohort. In an earlier analysis of approximately 600 of the donors, most TCR beta V segments were observed in productive rearrangements about 90% or about 30% of the time, broadly matching IMGT annotations. Most TCR sequences were observed very rarely across donors, whereas some public TCRs were present in many individuals. In a later genetic analysis, fewer N-insertions in productive TCRs were reported among donors in an Asian-associated ancestry cluster than the approximately 670-donor mean.

Of note for this clone: Its antigen is not yet known.

This TCR was sampled from a woman under 40 in good health and CMV-seronegative. The V and J genes are TRBV30 and TRBJ2-7; 7 of the junction bases match TRBD1. Sequenced sample: PBMCs. The CDR3: CAWRGDRFSAEQYF. The bases read TGTGCCTGGAGAGGGGACAGATTCTCTGCCGAGCAGTACTTC.